The T cell receptor (beta chain) under discussion was sequenced for a study of beta chain features in type 1 diabetes. General study results and limits: Type 1 diabetes patients showed a moderate but significant shortening of TCRB CDR3s in all four CD4+ subsets. In type 1 diabetes patients, VDJ junctions had fewer insertions; deletions at these junctions were more frequent.

Since all of the isolated RNA was reverse transcribed, expressed TCRB transcripts were what got sequenced. Using immunoSEQ multiplex PCR, the repertoire was profiled, and TCRdb retains in-frame clones only, with some absent. The profile shows hundreds of thousands of clones, approximately 16% of them singletons. Trimming took 1 base from V and 6 from J, leaving 14 bases between them. Germline V CDR1 and CDR2: KGHSH, LQKENI. The length of the CDR3 is 15 residues. Worth noting for this clone: As yet, its antigen is unknown.

The sequenced material came from naive CD4+ T cells from blood. The chain combines TRBV18 with TRBJ2-3, with TRBD2 as a possible D gene (5 bases). The clonotype comes from a man aged 18 to 35 with type 1 diabetes. As DNA, the CDR3 is TGTGCCAGCTCACCACGAACTACGCGAGGGGATACGCAGTATTTT. This encodes CASSPRTTRGDTQYF.